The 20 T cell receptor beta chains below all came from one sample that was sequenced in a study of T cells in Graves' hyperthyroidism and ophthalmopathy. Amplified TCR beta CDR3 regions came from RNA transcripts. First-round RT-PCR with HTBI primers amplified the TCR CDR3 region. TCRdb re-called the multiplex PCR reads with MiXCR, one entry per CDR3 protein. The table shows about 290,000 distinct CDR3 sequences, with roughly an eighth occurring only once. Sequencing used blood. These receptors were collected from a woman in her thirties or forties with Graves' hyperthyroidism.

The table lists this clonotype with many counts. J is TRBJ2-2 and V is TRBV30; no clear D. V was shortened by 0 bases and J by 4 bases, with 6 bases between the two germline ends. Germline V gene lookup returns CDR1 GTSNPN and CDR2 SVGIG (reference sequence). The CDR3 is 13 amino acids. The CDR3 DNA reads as TGTGCCTGGAGTGTATCTTTCACCGGGGAGCTGTTTTTT. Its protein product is CAWSVSFTGELFF.

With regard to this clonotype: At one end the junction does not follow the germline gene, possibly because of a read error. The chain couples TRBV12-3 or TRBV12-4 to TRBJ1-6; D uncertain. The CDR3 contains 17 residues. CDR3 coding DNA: TGTGTCAGCAGTCCCCCCCGATCAGCTCCCTATAATTCACCCCTCCACTTT. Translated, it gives CVSSPPRSAPYNSPLHF.

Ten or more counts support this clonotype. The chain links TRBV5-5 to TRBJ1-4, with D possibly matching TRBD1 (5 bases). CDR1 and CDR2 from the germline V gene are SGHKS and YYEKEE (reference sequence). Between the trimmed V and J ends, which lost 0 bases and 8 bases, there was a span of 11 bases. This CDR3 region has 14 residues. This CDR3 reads CASSLGGAGEKLFF. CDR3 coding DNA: TGTGCCAGCAGCTTGGGAGGGGCTGGAGAAAAACTGTTTTTT. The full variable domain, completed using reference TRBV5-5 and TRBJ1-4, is DAGVTQSPTHLIKTRGQQVTLRCSPISGHKSVSWYQQVLGQGPQFIFQYYEKEERGRGNFPDRFSARQFPNYSSELNVNALLLGDSALYLCASSLGGAGEKLFFGSGTQLSVL.

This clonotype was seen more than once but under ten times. The CDR3 DNA follows: TGTGCCAGCAGCGTAGCTCCCAACTACGAGCAGTACTTC. Translated: CASSVAPNYEQYF. The V call is TRBV9, the J call TRBJ2-7; the D is unclear. The CDR3 runs 13 residues. Trimming stripped 0 bases from V and 3 bases from J, with 7 bases between. The germline CDR1 and CDR2 sequences are SGDLS and YYNGEE.

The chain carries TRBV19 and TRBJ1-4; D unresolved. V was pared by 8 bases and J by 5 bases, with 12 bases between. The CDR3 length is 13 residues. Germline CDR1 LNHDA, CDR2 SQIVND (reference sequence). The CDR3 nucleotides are TGTGCCAGTCTACGGAATGGGAATGAAAAACTGTTTTTT. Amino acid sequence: CASLRNGNEKLFF. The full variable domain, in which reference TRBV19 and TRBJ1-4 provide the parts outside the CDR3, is DGGITQSPKYLFRKEGQNVTLSCEQNLNHDAMYWYRQDPGQGLRLIYYSQIVNDFQKGDIAEGYSVSREKKESFPLTVTSAQKNPTAFYLCASLRNGNEKLFFGSGTQLSVL.

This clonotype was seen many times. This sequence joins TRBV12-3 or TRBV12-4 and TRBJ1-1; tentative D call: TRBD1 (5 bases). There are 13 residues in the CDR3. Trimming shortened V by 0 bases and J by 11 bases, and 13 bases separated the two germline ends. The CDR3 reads CASSLARSAGAFF. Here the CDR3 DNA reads TGTGCCAGCAGTTTAGCGCGATCGGCAGGGGCTTTCTTT.

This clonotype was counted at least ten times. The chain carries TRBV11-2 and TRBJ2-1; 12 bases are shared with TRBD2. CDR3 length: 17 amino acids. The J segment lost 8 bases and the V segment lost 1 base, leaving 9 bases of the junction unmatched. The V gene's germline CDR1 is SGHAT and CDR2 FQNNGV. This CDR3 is CASSLAMTSGRPHEQFF. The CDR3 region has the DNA TGTGCCAGCAGCTTAGCCATGACTAGCGGGAGACCCCATGAGCAGTTCTTC. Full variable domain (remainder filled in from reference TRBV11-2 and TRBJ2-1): EAGVAQSPRYKIIEKRQSVAFWCNPISGHATLYWYQQILGQGPKLLIQFQNNGVVDDSQLPKDRFSAERLKGVDSTLKIQPAKLEDSAVYLCASSLAMTSGRPHEQFFGPGTRLTVL.

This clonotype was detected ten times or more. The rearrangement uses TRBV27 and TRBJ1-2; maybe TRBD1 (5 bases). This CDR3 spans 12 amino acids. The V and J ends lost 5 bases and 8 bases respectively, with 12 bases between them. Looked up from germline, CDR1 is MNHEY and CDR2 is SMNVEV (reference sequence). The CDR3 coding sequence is TGTGCCAGCAGTCCAGGGTATGGAGGCTACACCTTC. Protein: CASSPGYGGYTF.

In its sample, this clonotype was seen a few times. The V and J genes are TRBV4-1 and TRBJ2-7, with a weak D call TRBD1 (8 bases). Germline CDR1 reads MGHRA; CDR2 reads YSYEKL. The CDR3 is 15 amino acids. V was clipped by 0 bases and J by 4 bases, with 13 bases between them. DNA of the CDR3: TGCGCCAGCAGCCAAGAACAGGGGGGGGAGTACGAGCAGTACTTC. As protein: CASSQEQGGEYEQYF.

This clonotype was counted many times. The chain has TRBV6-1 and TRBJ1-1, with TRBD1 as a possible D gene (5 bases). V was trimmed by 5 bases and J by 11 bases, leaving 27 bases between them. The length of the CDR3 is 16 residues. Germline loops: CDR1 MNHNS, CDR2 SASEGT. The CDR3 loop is CASSRGVAGEHEMAFF. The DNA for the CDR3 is TGTGCCAGCAGTCGGGGGGTAGCAGGCGAACATGAGATGGCTTTCTTT.

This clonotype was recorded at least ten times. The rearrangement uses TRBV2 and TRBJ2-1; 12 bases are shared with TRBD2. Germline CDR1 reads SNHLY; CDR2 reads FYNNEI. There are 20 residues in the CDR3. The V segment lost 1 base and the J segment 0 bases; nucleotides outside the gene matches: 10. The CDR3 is CASSEVGLAGPRSSYNEQFF. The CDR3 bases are TGTGCCAGCAGTGAAGTCGGACTAGCGGGACCTAGAAGCTCCTACAATGAGCAGTTCTTC.

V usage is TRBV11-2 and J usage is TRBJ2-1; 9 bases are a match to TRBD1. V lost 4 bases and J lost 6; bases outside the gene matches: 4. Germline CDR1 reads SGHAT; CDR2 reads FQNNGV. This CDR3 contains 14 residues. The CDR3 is CASSSGQGPNEQFF. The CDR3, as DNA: TGTGCCAGCAGCTCGGGACAGGGCCCCAATGAGCAGTTCTTC.

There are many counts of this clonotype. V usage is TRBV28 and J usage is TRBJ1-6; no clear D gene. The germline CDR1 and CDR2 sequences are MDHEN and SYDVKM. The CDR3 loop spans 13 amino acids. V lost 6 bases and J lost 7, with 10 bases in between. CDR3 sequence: CASRGAGNSPLHF. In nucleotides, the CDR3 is TGTGCCAGCAGGGGCGCGGGAAATTCACCCCTCCACTTT.

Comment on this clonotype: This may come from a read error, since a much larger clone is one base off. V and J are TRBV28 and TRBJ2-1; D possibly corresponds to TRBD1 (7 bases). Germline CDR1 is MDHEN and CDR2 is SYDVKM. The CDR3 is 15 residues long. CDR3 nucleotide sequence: TGTGCCAGCAGTCCCACCGGGACAGCGGGCAATGAGCAGCTCTTC. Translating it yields CASSPTGTAGNEQLF.

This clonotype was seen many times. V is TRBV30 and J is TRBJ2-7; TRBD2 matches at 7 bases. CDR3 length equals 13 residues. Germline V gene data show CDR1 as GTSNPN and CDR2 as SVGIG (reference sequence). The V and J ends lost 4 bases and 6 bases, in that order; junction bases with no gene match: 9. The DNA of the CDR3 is TGTGCCTGGAACCACGGGAGCGGGATCGAGCAGTACTTC. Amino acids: CAWNHGSGIEQYF. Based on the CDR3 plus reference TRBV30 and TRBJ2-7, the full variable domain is SQTIHQWPATLVQPVGSPLSLECTVEGTSNPNLYWYRQAAGRGLQLLFYSVGIGQISSEVPQNLSASRPQDRQFILSSKKLLLSDSGFYLCAWNHGSGIEQYFGPGTRLTVT.

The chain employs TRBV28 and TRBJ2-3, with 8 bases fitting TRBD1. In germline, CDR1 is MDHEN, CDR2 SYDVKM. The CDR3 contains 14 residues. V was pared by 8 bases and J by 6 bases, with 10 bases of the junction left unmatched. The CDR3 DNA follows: TGTGCCAGCTCCCGAGGGACAGGAGGTGATACGCAGTATTTT. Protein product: CASSRGTGGDTQYF.

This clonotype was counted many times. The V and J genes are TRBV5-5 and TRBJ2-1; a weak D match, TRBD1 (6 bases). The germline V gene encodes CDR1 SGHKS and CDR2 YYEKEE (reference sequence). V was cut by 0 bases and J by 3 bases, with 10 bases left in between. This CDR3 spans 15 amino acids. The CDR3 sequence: CASSLARGVYNEQFF. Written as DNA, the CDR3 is TGTGCCAGCAGCTTGGCCAGGGGAGTCTACAATGAGCAGTTCTTC. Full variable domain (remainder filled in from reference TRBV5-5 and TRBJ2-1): DAGVTQSPTHLIKTRGQQVTLRCSPISGHKSVSWYQQVLGQGPQFIFQYYEKEERGRGNFPDRFSARQFPNYSSELNVNALLLGDSALYLCASSLARGVYNEQFFGPGTRLTVL.

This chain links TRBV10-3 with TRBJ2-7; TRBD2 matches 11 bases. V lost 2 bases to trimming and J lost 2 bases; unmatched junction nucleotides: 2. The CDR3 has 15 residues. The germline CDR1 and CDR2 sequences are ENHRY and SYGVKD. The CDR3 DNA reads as TGTGCCATCAGTGAGGGGGGACTAGCGGCCTACGAGCAGTACTTC. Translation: CAISEGGLAAYEQYF.

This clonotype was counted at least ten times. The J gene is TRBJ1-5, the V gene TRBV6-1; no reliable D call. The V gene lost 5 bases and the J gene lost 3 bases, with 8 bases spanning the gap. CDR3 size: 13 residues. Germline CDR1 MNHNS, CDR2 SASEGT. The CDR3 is CASSKGNNQPQHF. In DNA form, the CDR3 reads TGTGCCAGCAGTAAGGGCAACAATCAGCCCCAGCATTTT.

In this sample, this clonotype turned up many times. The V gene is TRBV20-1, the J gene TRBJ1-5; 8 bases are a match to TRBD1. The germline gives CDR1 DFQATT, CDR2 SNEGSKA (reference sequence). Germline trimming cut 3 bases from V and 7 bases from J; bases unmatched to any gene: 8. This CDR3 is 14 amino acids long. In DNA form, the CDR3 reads TGCAGTGCTAGCAGTGACAGGGGCGGGCAGCCCCAGCATTTT. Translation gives CSASSDRGGQPQHF.